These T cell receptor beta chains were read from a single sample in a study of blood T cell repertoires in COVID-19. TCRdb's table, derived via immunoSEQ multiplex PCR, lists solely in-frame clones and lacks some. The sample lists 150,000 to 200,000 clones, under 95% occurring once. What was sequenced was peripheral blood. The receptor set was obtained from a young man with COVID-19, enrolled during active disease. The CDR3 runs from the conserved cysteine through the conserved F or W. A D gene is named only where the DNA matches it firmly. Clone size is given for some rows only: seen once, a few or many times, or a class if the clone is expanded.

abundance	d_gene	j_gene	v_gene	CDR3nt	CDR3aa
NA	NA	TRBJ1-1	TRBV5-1	TGCGCCAGCAGCTTGTCTGGACAGATGAACACTGAAGCTTTCTTT	CASSLSGQMNTEAFF
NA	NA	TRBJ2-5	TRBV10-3	TGTGCCGTAGGACCTGGGGAGGCCCAGTACTTC	CAVGPGEAQYF
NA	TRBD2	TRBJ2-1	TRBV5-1	TGCGCCAGCAGCCAGGGACTAGCGGGAGGGCCTTACAATGAGCAGTTCTTC	CASSQGLAGGPYNEQFF
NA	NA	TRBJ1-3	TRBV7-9	TGTGCCAGCAGCTCCTCGCAGGGAAACACCATATATTTT	CASSSSQGNTIYF
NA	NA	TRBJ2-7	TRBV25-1	TGTGCCAGCAGTGGAGGGACTTTTACCTACGAGCAGTACTTC	CASSGGTFTYEQYF
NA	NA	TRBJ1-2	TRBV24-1	TGTGCCACCAGTGATCCCACAGGGTTAAGTGGGTATGGCTACACCTTC	CATSDPTGLSGYGYTF
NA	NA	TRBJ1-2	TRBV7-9	TGTGCCAGCAGCTTAGCCCAATGGGCCAACTATGGCTACACCTTC	CASSLAQWANYGYTF
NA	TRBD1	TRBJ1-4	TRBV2	TGTGCCAGCAGTACCGGGACAGGGGGCGGCGGGACTGAAAAACTGTTTTTT	CASSTGTGGGGTEKLFF
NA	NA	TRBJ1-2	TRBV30	TGTGCCTGGAGTAAGGGGCAGGGGCCCCCTGGGACCTTC	CAWSKGQGPPGTF
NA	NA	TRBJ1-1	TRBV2	TGTGCCTCTGGGAGCGGGCCCCTCAGGGCTGAAGCTTTCTTT	CASGSGPLRAEAFF
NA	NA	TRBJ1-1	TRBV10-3	TGTGCCATCAGTGAGCGTATAGCTTCGAACACTGAAGCTTTCTTT	CAISERIASNTEAFF
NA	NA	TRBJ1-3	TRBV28	TGTGCCAGCACGGTTGCTGGAAACACCATATATTTT	CASTVAGNTIYF
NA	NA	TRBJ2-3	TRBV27	TGTGCCAGCAGTATCACGCGCGCAGGGGATACGCAGTATTTT	CASSITRAGDTQYF
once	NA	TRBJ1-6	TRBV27	TGTGCCAGCAGTTCAAGCTTTCATTCACCCCTCCACTTT	CASSSSFHSPLHF
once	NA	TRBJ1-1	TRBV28	TGTGCCAGCAGTTTTGCGGTGAACACTGAAGCTTTCTTT	CASSFAVNTEAFF
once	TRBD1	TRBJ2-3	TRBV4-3	TGCGCCAGCAGCCACGGGACAGGGACAGATACGCAGTATTTT	CASSHGTGTDTQYF
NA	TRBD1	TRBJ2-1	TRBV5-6	TGTGCCAGCAGCTGGGGGACAGGGCGACCCTCCTACAATGAGCAGTTCTTC	CASSWGTGRPSYNEQFF
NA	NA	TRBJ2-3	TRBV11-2	TGTGCCAGCGGGAAGATAGGGGGTTCCACAGATACGCAGTATTTT	CASGKIGGSTDTQYF
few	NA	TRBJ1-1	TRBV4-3	TGCGCCAGCAGCCAAGGGTCAGGGTGGACTGAAGCTTTCTTT	CASSQGSGWTEAFF
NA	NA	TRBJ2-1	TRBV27	TGTGCCAGCCGGGGGACAGTACGACTAGGGGGCAATGAGCAGTTCTTC	CASRGTVRLGGNEQFF
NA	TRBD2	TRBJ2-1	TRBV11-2	TGTGCCAGCAGCCGGACTAGCGGGAGGGCCTACAATGAGCAGTTCTTC	CASSRTSGRAYNEQFF
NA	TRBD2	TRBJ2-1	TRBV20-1	TGCAGTGCTAGTTCGTTGGGACTAGCCCACAATGAGCAGTTCTTC	CSASSLGLAHNEQFF